These 28 T cell receptor beta chains share one sample of origin, sequenced in a study of blood T cell repertoires in COVID-19. Sequencing used immunoSEQ multiplex PCR; TCRdb keeps in-frame clones, though not all of them. Counted here are around 94,000 clones, roughly 92% occurring once; the ten biggest clones make up approximately 2%. The sequenced sample consisted of peripheral blood. The receptors here all came from a woman aged 50 to 60 with COVID-19, enrolled during active disease.

The V gene is TRBV28, the J gene TRBJ2-2, with unresolved D. Per germline, CDR1 MDHEN and CDR2 SYDVKM. V was clipped by 6 bases and J by 7 bases, with 21 bases between them. The CDR3 is made up of 16 amino acids. CDR3 nucleotides: TGTGCCAGCAGCCCACATAACCCCGCCCGAGGCGGGGAGCTGTTTTTT. Encoded protein: CASSPHNPARGGELFF.

The V and J genes are TRBV18 and TRBJ1-6; D unclear. This CDR3 comprises 14 residues. The germline V gene has CDR1 KGHSH and CDR2 LQKENI. Trimming took off 5 bases at V and 7 bases at J, with 12 bases between the two ends. The CDR3 spells CASSSSNKNSPLHF. The CDR3 DNA reads as TGTGCCAGCTCATCATCGAACAAAAATTCACCCCTCCACTTT.

This clone was counted once. V gene TRBV11-3 combines with J gene TRBJ2-7; TRBD2 might be the D (6 bases). Trimming cost V 3 bases and J 3 bases, with 12 bases left between them. This CDR3 comprises 14 residues. The germline gives CDR1 SGHNT, CDR2 YENEEA. DNA for the CDR3: TGTGCCAGCAGCTTGGGGCGGGGTAGCTACGAGCAGTACTTC. Translated: CASSLGRGSYEQYF.

The chain recombines TRBV5-1 with TRBJ2-2; TRBD1 is a possible D gene (5 bases). CDR3 length equals 16 residues. V lost 0 bases and J 2 bases, leaving 11 bases between the germline ends. Per the germline V gene, CDR1 is SGHRS and CDR2 is YFSETQ. The CDR3 DNA is TGCGCCAGCAGCTTGGGTGTGACAGCCAACACCGGGGAGCTGTTTTTT. Translated: CASSLGVTANTGELFF.

Written as DNA, the CDR3 is TGTGCCAGTAGTTCGAGGACAGACGGGACAGATACGCAGTATTTT. It specifies CASSSRTDGTDTQYF. V and J are TRBV19 and TRBJ2-3; a weak D match, TRBD1 (6 bases). CDR3 length: 15 amino acids. V shed 5 bases and J shed 3 bases, with 15 bases lying between them. Per germline, CDR1 LNHDA and CDR2 SQIVND (reference sequence).

V and J are TRBV27 and TRBJ2-5; 8 positions agree with TRBD1. V was clipped by 2 bases and J by 5 bases; unmatched bases: 7. Germline CDR1 reads MNHEY; CDR2 reads SMNVEV (reference sequence). This CDR3 is 15 amino acids long. CDR3 in amino acids: CASSLGNRGSETQYF. In nucleotides, the CDR3 is TGTGCCAGCAGTTTAGGAAACAGGGGGTCGGAGACCCAGTACTTC.

The rearrangement joins TRBV23-1 to TRBJ2-3; 13 bases map to TRBD2. TRBV23-1 is assigned to the ORF class and has an uncertain function. V lost 3 bases to trimming and J lost 3 bases; unmatched junction nucleotides: 12. The CDR3 is 19 amino acids. CDR3 residues: CASSHSKGLAGLSTDTQYF. The CDR3 DNA is TGCGCCAGCAGTCACTCGAAGGGACTAGCGGGGCTGAGTACAGATACGCAGTATTTT.

This chain uses TRBV28 with TRBJ2-2, with TRBD2 matching over 7 bases. J was trimmed by 2 bases and V by 6 bases; bases with no gene match: 12. Germline V lookup: CDR1 MDHEN, CDR2 SYDVKM. This CDR3 is built from 17 residues. CDR3 nucleotides: TGTGCCAGCAGCCTGGCTGCGCGGGGGAGAAACACCGGGGAGCTGTTTTTT. Protein: CASSLAARGRNTGELFF.

In its sample, this clone was seen once. The rearrangement joins TRBV10-3 to TRBJ1-3; no firm D call. This CDR3 is 15 amino acids long. Germline-derived CDR1 and CDR2 are ENHRY and SYGVKD. Trimming removed 6 bases from V and 2 bases from J, with 14 bases in between. CDR3 nucleotide sequence: TGTGCCATCAGGGCAGGCATGAGTACTGGAAACACCATATATTTT. It yields the protein CAIRAGMSTGNTIYF.

The chain has TRBV2 and TRBJ2-3, with D tentatively TRBD1 (5 bases). This CDR3 is 15 amino acids long. The ends were cut back, 6 bases at V and 4 bases at J, with 17 bases in the middle. CDR1 SNHLY and CDR2 FYNNEI come from the germline V gene. The CDR3 reads CASRPTAINPDTQYF. As DNA, the CDR3 is TGTGCCAGCAGACCGACAGCCATTAACCCAGATACGCAGTATTTT.

Only a few counts were recorded for this clone. This chain links TRBV6-5 with TRBJ2-7, with TRBD2 identical over 7 bases. Germline V gene data show CDR1 as MNHEY and CDR2 as SVGAGI. This CDR3 contains 12 residues. The V gene end was trimmed by 6 bases and the J gene end by 6 bases; junction bases not matched to a gene: 5. The CDR3 region has the DNA TGTGCCAGCAGCTCCGGGGGGTCCGAGCAGTACGTC. Translation gives CASSSGGSEQYV.

This clone was observed a single time. The V gene is TRBV30, the J gene TRBJ2-7; 11 bases are a match to TRBD2. The CDR3 extends over 13 amino acids. Per the germline V gene, CDR1 is GTSNPN and CDR2 is SVGIG (reference sequence). The chain's CDR3 is CAAGLADYYEQYF. CDR3 bases: TGTGCTGCGGGACTAGCGGATTACTACGAGCAGTACTTC.

The chain links TRBV24-1 to TRBJ1-6; 11 positions match TRBD1. V was clipped by 8 bases and J by 6 bases; unmatched bases: 14. The CDR3 covers 18 residues. CDR1 KGHDR and CDR2 SFDVKD come from the germline V gene. The CDR3 sequence is CATNPGTGGHGANSPLHF. The CDR3 bases are TGTGCCACCAACCCCGGGACAGGGGGTCATGGGGCTAATTCACCCCTCCACTTT.

The chain carries TRBV4-1 and TRBJ2-1, with 8 bases fitting TRBD2. V shed 3 bases, J shed 3 bases, and the junction held 10 bases outside the gene matches. Germline assignment: CDR1 MGHRA and CDR2 YSYEKL. The CDR3 has 17 residues. This CDR3 is CASSHPAAGGLYNEQFF. As DNA, the CDR3 is TGCGCCAGCAGCCACCCGGCTGCGGGGGGACTCTACAATGAGCAGTTCTTC.

This clone was counted once. The J gene is TRBJ1-1, the V gene TRBV24-1, with D maybe TRBD1 (6 bases). V lost 3 bases to trimming and J lost 6 bases, with 16 bases between them. The germline V gene encodes CDR1 KGHDR and CDR2 SFDVKD. The CDR3 covers 15 residues. The CDR3 here is CATSDGPTPGAEAFF. The CDR3, as DNA: TGTGCCACCAGTGATGGACCAACACCAGGGGCTGAAGCTTTCTTT.

The gene calls are TRBV5-1 and TRBJ2-5; D perhaps matches TRBD1 (6 bases). The CDR3 runs to 17 residues. V lost 4 bases to trimming and J lost 1 base, with 20 bases between them. The germline gives CDR1 SGHRS, CDR2 YFSETQ. CDR3 DNA sequence: TGCGCCAGCAGCCCCCGATTCCCAGGGGATGTCCAAGAGACCCAGTACTTC. It yields the protein CASSPRFPGDVQETQYF.

The chain uses TRBV2 and TRBJ2-1, with a weak D call TRBD1 (6 bases). This CDR3 region has 15 residues. CDR1 is SNHLY and CDR2 is FYNNEI in the germline V gene. V dropped 6 bases and J dropped 1 base, with 13 bases sitting between them. Here the CDR3 reads CASRRNRESYNEQFF. The CDR3 coding sequence is TGTGCCAGCAGAAGAAACAGGGAATCCTACAATGAGCAGTTCTTC.

The chain combines TRBV7-3 with TRBJ2-3; 8 bases are a match to TRBD1. The CDR3 is made up of 15 amino acids. V was clipped by 1 base and J by 5 bases; unmatched bases: 5. Germline V gives CDR1 SGHTA, CDR2 FQGTGA. The CDR3 DNA reads as TGTGCCAGCAGCTTAATTGGACAGGGAATAGATACGCAGTATTTT. Protein: CASSLIGQGIDTQYF. The variable domain in full, with the rest retrieved from reference TRBV7-3 and TRBJ2-3, is GAGVSQTPSNKVTEKGKYVELRCDPISGHTALYWYRQSLGQGPEFLIYFQGTGAADDSGLPNDRFFAVRPEGSVSTLKIQRTERGDSAVYLCASSLIGQGIDTQYFGPGTRLTVL.

The V call is TRBV19, the J call TRBJ1-5; D is unresolved. Germline V gene lookup returns CDR1 LNHDA and CDR2 SQIVND (reference sequence). V was pared by 6 bases and J by 2 bases, with 5 bases between. The CDR3 totals 12 residues. The CDR3 sequence is CASSHGNQPQHF. Written as DNA, the CDR3 is TGTGCCAGTAGCCATGGCAATCAGCCCCAGCATTTT.

The rearrangement joins TRBV27 to TRBJ1-1, with 10 positions matching TRBD1. The CDR3 extends over 14 amino acids. Looked up from germline, CDR1 is MNHEY and CDR2 is SMNVEV (reference sequence). The V gene end was trimmed by 8 bases and the J gene end by 4 bases; junction bases not matched to a gene: 7. This CDR3 reads CASGGGQGSTEAFF. Here the CDR3 DNA reads TGTGCCAGCGGGGGGGGACAGGGGTCCACTGAAGCTTTCTTT.

J is TRBJ2-5 and V is TRBV18; D gene uncertain. The V end was cut by 3 bases, the J end by 2 bases, with 7 bases between. The CDR3 loop spans 13 amino acids. Germline CDR1 is KGHSH and CDR2 is LQKENI. The CDR3 loop reads CASSPRKQETQYF. In DNA form, the CDR3 reads TGTGCCAGCTCACCCAGGAAACAAGAGACCCAGTACTTC. The whole variable domain, filled in from reference TRBV18 and TRBJ2-5, reads NAGVMQNPRHLVRRRGQEARLRCSPMKGHSHVYWYRQLPEEGLKFMVYLQKENIIDESGMPKERFSAEFPKEGPSILRIQQVVRGDSAAYFCASSPRKQETQYFGPGTRLLVL.

DNA for the CDR3: TGTGCCAGTAGTTTCCAGACAGGATTTAATTCACCCCTCCACTTT. It specifies CASSFQTGFNSPLHF. The V gene is TRBV19, the J gene TRBJ1-6; a weak D match, TRBD1 (6 bases). The CDR3 spans 15 residues. Germline V gene sequence: CDR1 LNHDA, CDR2 SQIVND (reference sequence). The ends were cut back, 5 bases at V and 6 bases at J, with 14 bases in the middle. Full variable domain (outside the CDR3, taken from reference TRBV19 and TRBJ1-6): DGGITQSPKYLFRKEGQNVTLSCEQNLNHDAMYWYRQDPGQGLRLIYYSQIVNDFQKGDIAEGYSVSREKKESFPLTVTSAQKNPTAFYLCASSFQTGFNSPLHFGNGTRLTVT.

This chain uses TRBV7-8 with TRBJ1-1; tentative D call: TRBD1 (6 bases). Germline V gives CDR1 SGHVS, CDR2 FQNEAQ. Trimming took off 0 bases at V and 5 bases at J, with 13 bases between the two ends. CDR3 length equals 15 residues. CDR3: CASSLARGRGTEAFF. Here the CDR3 DNA reads TGTGCCAGCAGCTTAGCCAGGGGAAGGGGTACTGAAGCTTTCTTT.

J is TRBJ1-1 and V is TRBV14; no definite D call. CDR1 is SGHDN and CDR2 is FVKESK in the germline V gene. The CDR3 consists of 13 residues. V lost 3 bases and J 5 bases, leaving 10 bases between the germline ends. This chain's CDR3 is CASSHTGWTEAFF. The CDR3, as DNA: TGTGCCAGCAGCCATACGGGTTGGACTGAAGCTTTCTTT. The variable domain in full, completed from reference TRBV14 and TRBJ1-1, reads EAGVTQFPSHSVIEKGQTVTLRCDPISGHDNLYWYRRVMGKEIKFLLHFVKESKQDESGMPNNRFLAERTGGTYSTLKVQPAELEDSGVYFCASSHTGWTEAFFGQGTRLTVV.

The chain couples TRBV12-3 or TRBV12-4 to TRBJ1-2; maybe TRBD1 (5 bases). The CDR3 is 12 residues long. Trimming removed 7 bases from V and 7 bases from J, with 13 bases in between. The CDR3 region has the DNA TGTGCCAGCATCAAAGGTGGGGCTGGCTACACCTTC. This encodes CASIKGGAGYTF.

The V gene is TRBV13, the J gene TRBJ2-1, with 8 bases that match TRBD2. Germline V lookup: CDR1 PRHDT, CDR2 FYEKMQ (reference sequence). The CDR3 contains 15 residues. The V and J ends lost 3 bases and 5 bases, in that order; junction bases with no gene match: 6. Written as DNA, the CDR3 is TGTGCCAGCAGCTTCCGGGGTAGCGGGGACAATGAGCAGTTCTTC. This gives the protein CASSFRGSGDNEQFF.

On this clone itself: Other nucleotide sequences in the sample specify the same CDR3. V and J are TRBV10-3 and TRBJ1-1; 7 positions agree with TRBD1. Unmatched junction bases numbered 2, after V lost 2 bases and J lost 5 bases. This CDR3 has 13 residues. Germline CDR1 ENHRY, CDR2 SYGVKD. CDR3 nucleotide sequence: TGTGCCATCAGTGAGGGCAGGGGGACTGAAGCTTTCTTT. Protein: CAISEGRGTEAFF.

CDR3 sequence: CASSLKQDRGGEKLFF. In nucleotides, the CDR3 is TGTGCCAGCAGCTTGAAACAGGACAGGGGAGGTGAAAAACTGTTTTTT. The chain has TRBV5-4 and TRBJ1-4, with TRBD1 matching over 9 bases. The CDR3 is 16 amino acids. Unmatched junction bases numbered 8, after V lost 1 base and J lost 7 bases. The V gene's germline CDR1 is SGHNT and CDR2 YYREEE (reference sequence).